What follows describes a single TCR beta chain. The antigen is unknown. This sample stems from a study of T cell repertoires in cytomegalovirus infection. In TCRdb, the reads were re-called with MiXCR into one record per CDR3 protein. The data contain 570,000 or so distinct CDR3 sequences, just under 40% of them singletons. V lost 3 bases, J lost 3 bases, and 11 bases lay in between. Germline CDR1 is SGHVS and CDR2 is FNYEAQ. The CDR3 has 14 residues. The gene calls are TRBV7-6 and TRBJ2-5; D perhaps matches TRBD2 (6 bases). The sample was cultured PBMCs, taken from culture after CMV antigen stimulation. This sequence originates from a human donor in good health (CMV status not recorded). Some clones in this sample may be carry-over from other donors' samples. The CDR3 sequence: CASSFQRVEETQYF. The DNA for the CDR3 is TGTGCCAGCAGCTTTCAGCGGGTGGAAGAGACCCAGTACTTC.